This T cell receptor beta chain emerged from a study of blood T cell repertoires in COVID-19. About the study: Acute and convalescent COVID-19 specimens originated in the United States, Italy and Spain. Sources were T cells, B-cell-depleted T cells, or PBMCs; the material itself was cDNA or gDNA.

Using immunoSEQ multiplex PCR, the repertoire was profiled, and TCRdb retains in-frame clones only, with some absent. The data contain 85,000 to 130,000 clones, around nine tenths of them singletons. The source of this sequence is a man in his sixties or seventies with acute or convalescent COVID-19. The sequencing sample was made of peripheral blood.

The CDR3 sequence is CASSLAQTDTQYF. The CDR3 bases are TGTGCCAGCAGTTTAGCTCAGACAGATACGCAGTATTTT. V gene TRBV12-3 or TRBV12-4 combines with J gene TRBJ2-3; D gene ambiguous. The V and J ends lost 0 bases and 3 bases respectively, with 4 bases between them. CDR3 size: 13 residues.